These 23 T cell receptor beta chains were all obtained from the same sample, sequenced in a study of CD8 T cells in ankylosing spondylitis (dated by TCRdb to about 2017). Library generation was performed with 5' RACE. Sequencing was performed on an Illumina HiSeq 2500. The public reads were run again by TCRdb, first through fastp at Q25 and then through MiXCR, and only productive beta chains were kept. All rows with the same CDR3 protein become a single entry with the most common DNA and genes. The sample contains a few hundred thousand distinct CDR3 sequences, more than 20% of them found a single time. In total, the top ten clones hold 0.61% of the sample. The sequenced sample was blood, either unsorted or a sorted T cell fraction (not recorded which). These receptors originate from a male donor with ankylosing spondylitis or in good health (not recorded which).

The rearrangement uses TRBV20-1 and TRBJ2-7; the match to TRBD1 covers 10 bases. CDR3 length: 15 amino acids. Germline CDR1 is DFQATT and CDR2 is SNEGSKA (reference sequence). Unmatched junction bases numbered 12, after V lost 6 bases and J lost 4 bases. Here the CDR3 reads CSAPRGGTGVYEQYF. In DNA, the CDR3 is TGCAGTGCGCCCCGGGGCGGGACAGGGGTATACGAGCAGTACTTC.

This clonotype was picked up many times. The gene calls are TRBV20-1 and TRBJ1-2; D may be TRBD1 (6 bases). V was pared by 2 bases and J by 8 bases, with 18 bases between. The germline CDR1 and CDR2 sequences are DFQATT and SNEGSKA (reference sequence). The CDR3 sequence is 14 residues long. The CDR3 protein is CSARPPEGVWGYTF. The CDR3 DNA is TGCAGTGCTAGACCCCCTGAGGGGGTATGGGGCTACACCTTC.

V gene TRBV20-1 combines with J gene TRBJ2-1; D perhaps matches TRBD2 (7 bases). Trimming removed 7 bases from V and 8 bases from J, with 18 bases in between. Looked up from germline, CDR1 is DFQATT and CDR2 is SNEGSKA (reference sequence). This CDR3 comprises 13 residues. The CDR3 DNA reads TGCAGTGTGGGCGGGGGCGGAGTAGATGAGCAGTTCTTC. It yields the protein CSVGGGGVDEQFF.

This clonotype was seen at least ten times. This chain joins TRBV4-1 and TRBJ2-6; D remains unclear. This CDR3 contains 17 residues. V lost 3 bases and J lost 0, with 12 bases in between. CDR1 and CDR2 from the germline V gene are MGHRA and YSYEKL. The CDR3 sequence: CASSQRQAVSGANVLTF. CDR3 coding DNA: TGCGCCAGCAGCCAGAGGCAGGCTGTCTCTGGGGCCAACGTCCTGACTTTC.

This clonotype was seen a few times. V usage is TRBV20-1 and J usage is TRBJ2-1; the match to TRBD2 covers 10 bases. This CDR3 region has 15 residues. The germline V gene has CDR1 DFQATT and CDR2 SNEGSKA (reference sequence). V gave up 5 bases and J gave up 9 bases; unmatched junction bases: 13. The CDR3, as DNA: TGCAGTGCTCCCAGTAAGCGGGGGGGGCGGAGTGAGCAGTTCTTC. As protein: CSAPSKRGGRSEQFF.

Many counts were recorded for this clonotype. CDR3 bases: TGTGCCAGCAGTTTATGGGATGATACGCAGTATTTT. Amino acid sequence: CASSLWDDTQYF. This chain links TRBV12-3 or TRBV12-4 with TRBJ2-3; no clear D. The CDR3 spans 12 residues. Trimming pared 2 bases from V and 6 bases from J, leaving 6 bases between.

This chain uses TRBV29-1 with TRBJ1-3; D is perhaps TRBD1 (6 bases). The CDR3 has 13 amino acids. Germline assignment: CDR1 SQVTM and CDR2 ANQGSEA. Trimming removed 6 bases from V and 5 bases from J, with 14 bases in between. The CDR3 DNA reads as TGCAGCGTGGCCGACAGGATCCGAAACACCATATATTTT. Encoded protein: CSVADRIRNTIYF.

Many counts were recorded for this clonotype. This chain links TRBV7-2 with TRBJ2-7; D is undetermined. CDR3 length equals 15 residues. Germline V gene data show CDR1 as SGHTA and CDR2 as FQGNSA. V was cut by 1 base and J by 1 base, with 11 bases left in between. The CDR3, as DNA: TGTGCCAGCAGCTTAGGGTTCCTCAATTCCTACGAGCAGTACTTC. This sequence encodes CASSLGFLNSYEQYF.

V is TRBV20-1 and J is TRBJ2-2; TRBD2 agrees at 10 bases. Germline CDR1 and CDR2: DFQATT and SNEGSKA (reference sequence). J lost 3 bases, V lost 3 bases, and 10 bases had no gene match. This CDR3 has 17 amino acids. The CDR3 sequence is CSASPSGGASYTGELFF. As DNA, the CDR3 is TGCAGTGCTAGCCCCAGCGGGGGGGCATCGTACACCGGGGAGCTGTTTTTT.

The rearrangement joins TRBV12-3 or TRBV12-4 to TRBJ2-5; 8 positions agree with TRBD1. The length of the CDR3 is 14 residues. V lost 5 bases, J lost 5 bases, and 7 bases stayed unmatched. The chain's CDR3 is CASSARTGWETQYF. In DNA form, the CDR3 reads TGTGCCAGCAGTGCCCGGACAGGGTGGGAGACCCAGTACTTC.

The V and J genes are TRBV28 and TRBJ2-7; 12 bases fit TRBD2. Germline CDR1 is MDHEN and CDR2 is SYDVKM. CDR3 size: 15 residues. V was clipped by 5 bases and J by 2 bases; unmatched bases: 4. CDR3 residues: CASSPLAGGTYEQYF. CDR3 nucleotides: TGTGCCAGCAGTCCACTAGCGGGGGGTACCTACGAGCAGTACTTC.

This chain links TRBV28 with TRBJ2-1; TRBD1 matches at 7 bases. CDR3 length: 15 residues. Germline lookup yields CDR1 MDHEN and CDR2 SYDVKM. Trimming removed 8 bases from V and 0 bases from J; junction bases left unmatched: 7. The CDR3 region has the DNA TGTGCCAGCTGGGGACAGCCGAGCTCCTACAATGAGCAGTTCTTC. This translates into CASWGQPSSYNEQFF.

V and J are TRBV10-3 and TRBJ2-1; a weak D match, TRBD2 (6 bases). This CDR3 region has 16 residues. With 0 bases removed from V and 2 bases from J, the gap between germline ends came to 11 bases. Germline CDR1 ENHRY, CDR2 SYGVKD. CDR3: CAISESKLAPYNEQFF. CDR3 nucleotide sequence: TGTGCCATCAGTGAGTCGAAGCTAGCGCCCTACAATGAGCAGTTCTTC.

This clonotype was found many times. The chain links TRBV12-3 or TRBV12-4 to TRBJ2-7, with TRBD1 identical over 7 bases. The ends lost 8 bases at V and 4 bases at J; junction bases unmatched: 8. The CDR3 totals 13 residues. The CDR3 coding sequence is TGTGCCAGCGCCCAAGGGACAGAGTACGAGCAGTACTTC. Its translation is CASAQGTEYEQYF.

This clonotype was seen many times. The V and J genes are TRBV12-3 or TRBV12-4 and TRBJ2-7, with 8 bases lining up with TRBD1. The CDR3 runs 14 residues. Germline trimming cut 1 base from V and 6 bases from J; bases unmatched to any gene: 5. The CDR3 spells CASSLGTGSLEQYF. For the CDR3, the DNA is TGTGCCAGCAGTTTAGGGACAGGGAGTCTCGAGCAGTACTTC.

This rearrangement joins TRBV20-1 to TRBJ2-3, with TRBD2 matching 11 bases. The CDR3 has 15 amino acids. CDR1 is DFQATT, CDR2 SNEGSKA, per germline (reference sequence). The CDR3 DNA is TGCAGACCCTCCTCACTAGCGGGGGGCACAGATACGCAGTATTTT. It encodes CRPSSLAGGTDTQYF.

This clonotype has more than one count but fewer than ten. The chain has TRBV10-3 and TRBJ2-7; D not resolved. V was cut by 4 bases and J by 0 bases, with 10 bases left in between. From germline, CDR1 is ENHRY and CDR2 SYGVKD. The CDR3 extends over 14 amino acids. The CDR3 DNA reads TGTGCCATCAGTGTAACAAAAGCCTCCTACGAGCAGTACTTC. Its translation: CAISVTKASYEQYF.

The chain recombines TRBV5-1 with TRBJ2-1; D is ambiguous. This CDR3 is built from 15 residues. In germline, CDR1 is SGHRS, CDR2 YFSETQ. V gave up 4 bases and J gave up 0 bases, with 11 bases separating them. The CDR3 bases are TGCGCCAGCAGCCCCAGAGTTTTCTCCTACAATGAGCAGTTCTTC. This encodes CASSPRVFSYNEQFF.

At least ten counts were recorded for this clonotype. The chain combines TRBV20-1 with TRBJ1-1; D gene unclear. V lost 0 bases and J lost 0, with 11 bases in between. This CDR3 has 15 amino acids. Per the germline V gene, CDR1 is DFQATT and CDR2 is SNEGSKA (reference sequence). CDR3 nucleotides: TGCAGTGCTAGAGATGGCGCCAGACTGAACACTGAAGCTTTCTTT. Amino acids: CSARDGARLNTEAFF.

The table lists this clonotype with a few counts. The chain has TRBV29-1 and TRBJ2-1, with TRBD2 matching 7 bases. This CDR3 comprises 16 residues. Germline CDR1 and CDR2: SQVTM and ANQGSEA. The ends lost 5 bases at V and 3 bases at J; junction bases unmatched: 13. The DNA of the CDR3 is TGCAGCGTTTCTGGTTCGTGGCGGGAGAACTACAATGAGCAGTTCTTC. Translation gives CSVSGSWRENYNEQFF.

This clonotype was seen at least ten times. The chain uses TRBV27 and TRBJ1-2; D unresolved. Per germline, CDR1 MNHEY and CDR2 SMNVEV (reference sequence). Trimming left V 6 bases short and J 4 bases short, with 15 bases between. The CDR3 length is 14 residues. The DNA of the CDR3 is TGTGCCAGCAGCCGTGAAGACTCTGGCTATGGCTACACCTTC. Encoded protein: CASSREDSGYGYTF.

This clonotype has ten or more counts. The chain joins TRBV5-1 to TRBJ2-1, with a tentative D call TRBD2 (6 bases). The CDR3 is 14 amino acids. The germline V gene has CDR1 SGHRS and CDR2 YFSETQ. Trimming took 3 bases from V and 1 from J, leaving 8 bases between them. CDR3 loop: CASSSGGSYNEQFF. Here the CDR3 DNA reads TGCGCCAGCAGCTCCGGGGGTTCCTACAATGAGCAGTTCTTC. The full variable domain, in which reference TRBV5-1 and TRBJ2-1 provide the parts outside the CDR3, is KAGVTQTPRYLIKTRGQQVTLSCSPISGHRSVSWYQQTPGQGLQFLFEYFSETQRNKGNFPGRFSGRQFSNSRSEMNVSTLELGDSALYLCASSSGGSYNEQFFGPGTRLTVL.

This clonotype was picked up a small number of times. The rearrangement joins TRBV20-1 to TRBJ2-2, with 9 nucleotides matching TRBD1. The ends lost 5 bases at V and 4 bases at J; junction bases unmatched: 8. Germline V lookup: CDR1 DFQATT, CDR2 SNEGSKA (reference sequence). The CDR3 covers 15 residues. The CDR3 protein is CSAGDRAGPTGELFF. CDR3 in DNA: TGCAGTGCTGGGGACAGGGCAGGACCCACCGGGGAGCTGTTTTTT.